Sequencing of this TCR beta chain was carried out in a study of cytomegalovirus exposure and HLA in healthy donors. Whole-study results and caveats: The authors later found most CMV-associated TCR beta chains appeared HLA-restricted.

13 Jbeta primers and 60 Vbeta primers were used for the PCR. Repertoires were generated with immunoSEQ multiplex PCR, while TCRdb's copy carries only in-frame clones and drops some. The sample lists about 140,000 clones; approximately 68% were seen once. The CDR3 length is 13 residues. The germline CDR1 and CDR2 sequences are MNHNS and SASEGT. V lost 6 bases to trimming and J lost 0 bases, with 6 bases between them. A remark on this clone: Its cognate antigen is unknown.

The chain couples TRBV6-1 to TRBJ1-5, with unresolved D. The material sequenced was PBMCs. This TCR came from a man in his forties in good health and CMV-seronegative. In DNA, the CDR3 is TGTGCCAGCAGGGAGTATAGCAATCAGCCCCAGCATTTT. Translating gives CASREYSNQPQHF.